This T cell receptor (beta chain) was sequenced in a study of blood T cell repertoires in COVID-19. Study-wide background: Spain, Italy and the United States supplied samples that represented acute and convalescent COVID-19. PBMCs, B-cell-depleted T cells, or T cells provided the cDNA or gDNA that made up the material.

This clone has only a few counts. As originally analysed: Cell counts per sample came from amplifying reference gene primers. The table came from immunoSEQ multiplex PCR; TCRdb's copy has only in-frame clones and leaves some out. The V and J calls and the clone size are those of that table, but D and trimming were determined from the DNA. This table holds some 50,000 clones, approximately 83% found once. Sequenced material: peripheral blood. The receptor was isolated from a human donor in a cohort sampled during active COVID-19. The donor label of this sample is uncertain.

The CDR3 protein is CASSPLNYGYTF. The CDR3 coding sequence is TGTGCCAGTAGCCCACTAAACTATGGCTACACCTTC. V and J are TRBV19 and TRBJ1-2; D remains ambiguous. Per germline, CDR1 LNHDA and CDR2 SQIVND (reference sequence). This CDR3 contains 12 residues. V was trimmed by 6 bases and J by 2 bases, leaving 7 bases between them.